This T cell receptor beta chain was profiled in a study of blood T cell repertoires in COVID-19. For the study at large: From T cells, B-cell-depleted T cells, or PBMCs came the material, which was cDNA or gDNA.

The ends lost 7 bases at V and 5 bases at J; junction bases unmatched: 8. CDR1 and CDR2 (germline): LNHDA, SQIVND (reference sequence). The CDR3 consists of 15 residues. Sequenced by immunoSEQ multiplex PCR; TCRdb stores in-frame clones only, minus some. The table includes roughly 180,000 clones, more than 75% detected once. Input material: peripheral blood. The rearrangement links TRBV19 to TRBJ2-1, with 10 bases identical to TRBD2. The TCR was taken from a woman between 45 and 65 years old with active or convalescent COVID-19. CDR3 region: CASTSGTSAHNEQFF. As DNA, the CDR3 is TGTGCCAGTACTTCCGGGACTAGCGCCCACAATGAGCAGTTCTTC.